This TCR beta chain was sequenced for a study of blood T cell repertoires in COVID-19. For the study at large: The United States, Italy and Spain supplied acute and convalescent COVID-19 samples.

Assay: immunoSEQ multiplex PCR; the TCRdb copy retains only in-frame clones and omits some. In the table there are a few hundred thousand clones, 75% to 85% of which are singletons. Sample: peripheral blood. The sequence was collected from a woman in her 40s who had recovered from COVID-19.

The DNA of the CDR3 is TGTGCCTGCGGTGGGCATTTAAACTCTGGAAACACCATATATTTT. Its protein is CACGGHLNSGNTIYF. The chain has TRBV30 and TRBJ1-3; D not resolved. Germline CDR1 and CDR2: GTSNPN and SVGIG (reference sequence). The CDR3 totals 15 residues. Trimming took 6 bases from V and 0 from J, leaving 15 bases between them.